Each of the 11 T cell receptor beta chains below was sequenced from the same sample in a study of T cell responses to AZD1222 COVID-19 vaccine. Measured with immunoSEQ multiplex PCR; TCRdb has only the in-frame clones, and not every one. The repertoire has some 100,000 clones, roughly 86% of them found once; the top ten carry 13%. The specimen comprised peripheral blood, sampled on day 0 of MenACWY control vaccination. These TCRs come from an adult in good health.

The V call is TRBV2, the J call TRBJ2-4, with D unresolved. Trimming removed 6 bases at V and 0 bases at J, with 15 bases between. CDR3 length: 16 residues. The germline V gene has CDR1 SNHLY and CDR2 FYNNEI. CDR3 DNA: TGTGCCAGCAGACAAATAGGCTTTCTAGCCAAAAACATTCAGTACTTC. The encoded protein is CASRQIGFLAKNIQYF.

This chain links TRBV3-1 (or the pseudogene TRBV3-2) with TRBJ2-7, with D tentatively TRBD1 (6 bases). CDR1 is LGHDT and CDR2 is YNNKEL in the germline V gene (reference sequence). The V gene lost 5 bases and the J gene lost 3 bases, with 14 bases spanning the gap. CDR3 length equals 14 residues. CDR3 amino acids: CASSSGTLHYEQYF. As DNA, the CDR3 is TGTGCCAGCAGCTCCGGGACACTGCACTACGAGCAGTACTTC.

This clone appeared a few times. The genes are TRBV5-4 and TRBJ2-1; no clear D gene. CDR3 size: 17 residues. The germline V and J ends were trimmed by 1 base and 3 bases, with 17 bases remaining between them. Per germline, CDR1 SGHNT and CDR2 YYREEE (reference sequence). The CDR3 DNA is TGTGCCAGCAGCTTGCTACTGACCCCAGCCCTCTACAATGAGCAGTTCTTC. Translating gives CASSLLLTPALYNEQFF.

This clone was recorded only once. CDR3 coding DNA: TGTGCCAGCAGCTTGGGGGGCCAGGGGTCCTACGAGCAGTACTTC. Translation gives CASSLGGQGSYEQYF. V usage is TRBV5-6 and J usage is TRBJ2-7; weak D call: TRBD1 (6 bases). Germline values: CDR1 SGHDT, CDR2 YYEEEE. V lost 0 bases to trimming and J lost 1 base, with 11 bases between them. There are 15 residues in the CDR3.

This clone was counted a few times. V and J are TRBV7-2 and TRBJ2-3, with 10 bases that match TRBD2. Germline loops: CDR1 SGHTA, CDR2 FQGNSA. The CDR3 runs 17 residues. After removal of 2 bases from V and 1 base from J, the junction contained 6 bases not matched to a gene. Here the CDR3 reads CASSLRLAGDRTDTQYF. For the CDR3, the DNA is TGTGCCAGCAGCTTAAGGCTAGCGGGGGACCGCACAGATACGCAGTATTTT.

Concerning this clone itself: This sample also contains other DNA sequences that code for the same CDR3. The chain recombines TRBV11-2 with TRBJ2-7; D is undetermined. The V end was cut by 3 bases, the J end by 3 bases, with 6 bases between. CDR1 is SGHAT, CDR2 FQNNGV, per germline. This CDR3 has 12 amino acids. CDR3 coding DNA: TGTGCCAGCAGCTTTTCCGGCTACGAGCAGTACTTC. Translating it yields CASSFSGYEQYF.

The chain uses TRBV7-8 and TRBJ2-1; unclear D gene. From germline, CDR1 is SGHVS and CDR2 FQNEAQ. Trimming pared 1 base from V and 3 bases from J, leaving 7 bases between. The CDR3 covers 14 residues. The CDR3 coding sequence is TGTGCCAGCAGCTTAGAACCTATCTACAATGAGCAGTTCTTC. Residues: CASSLEPIYNEQFF.

This clone was seen a handful of times. The rearrangement links TRBV30 to TRBJ1-1; possible D gene TRBD1, 5 bases. With 6 bases removed from V and 10 bases from J, the gap between germline ends came to 15 bases. The germline gives CDR1 GTSNPN, CDR2 SVGIG (reference sequence). The CDR3 is 11 amino acids. The DNA of the CDR3 is TGTGCCTGCGGTGTGGGACCCGTAGCTTTCTTT. Its translation is CACGVGPVAFF.

The V call is TRBV5-6, the J call TRBJ1-4, with D tentatively TRBD1 (6 bases). The CDR3 has 14 amino acids. Trimming removed 3 bases from V and 2 bases from J, with 8 bases in between. Germline CDR1 SGHDT, CDR2 YYEEEE. The CDR3 sequence: CASSSRGTNEKLFF. DNA of the CDR3: TGTGCCAGCAGCTCCAGGGGCACTAATGAAAAACTGTTTTTT.

CDR3 in amino acids: CASSPTGTSSNQPQHF. CDR3 nucleotide sequence: TGTGCCAGCTCACCAACGGGGACTTCTAGCAATCAGCCCCAGCATTTT. The rearrangement links TRBV18 to TRBJ1-5; TRBD1 might be the D (5 bases). The germline gives CDR1 KGHSH, CDR2 LQKENI. CDR3 size: 16 residues. V gave up 2 bases and J gave up 0 bases, with 11 bases separating them.

V is TRBV27 and J is TRBJ1-2; a weak D match, TRBD1 (6 bases). V lost 6 bases, J lost 4 bases, and 12 bases lay in between. CDR1 is MNHEY and CDR2 is SMNVEV in the germline V gene (reference sequence). This CDR3 contains 13 residues. The CDR3 region has the DNA TGTGCCAGCAGCCCGAGGACAGCCTATGGCTACACCTTC. Amino acid sequence: CASSPRTAYGYTF.